These 29 T cell receptor beta chains were all obtained from the same sample, sequenced in a study of cytomegalovirus exposure and HLA in healthy donors. Researchers ran the PCR with 60 Vbeta and 13 Jbeta primers. The table came from immunoSEQ multiplex PCR; TCRdb's copy has only in-frame clones and leaves some out. This sample has more than 60,000 clones, with about 78% found just once. Sample: PBMCs. The receptor set was obtained from a woman between 35 and 50 years old in good health and CMV-seropositive.

The rearrangement uses TRBV4-1 and TRBJ2-5, with D tentatively TRBD1 (6 bases). Matching the DNA end better, TRBJ2-7 makes the J call doubtful. Germline V gene lookup returns CDR1 MGHRA and CDR2 YSYEKL. The CDR3 has 15 residues. The CDR3 nucleotides are TGCGCCAGCAGCCAACCACGGGACATATCCTACGAGCAGTACTTC. Protein product: CASSQPRDISYEQYF.

The CDR3 region is CASSLGGGETQYF. In DNA, the CDR3 is TGTGCCAGCAGCTTAGGGGGAGGCGAGACCCAGTACTTC. The chain combines TRBV7-2 with TRBJ2-5, with D possibly TRBD2 on 6 matching bases. V gave up 1 base and J gave up 5 bases, with 8 bases separating them. Germline CDR1 and CDR2: SGHTA and FQGNSA. CDR3 length: 13 amino acids.

This clone was seen a few times. The chain combines TRBV28 with TRBJ1-5; D perhaps matches TRBD1 (5 bases). CDR3 length: 16 amino acids. V lost 3 bases to trimming and J lost 0 bases, with 12 bases between them. The germline CDR1 and CDR2 sequences are MDHEN and SYDVKM. The CDR3: CASSFRAQYSNQPQHF. CDR3 sequence (DNA): TGTGCCAGCAGTTTCAGGGCACAATATAGCAATCAGCCCCAGCATTTT.

This clone was observed once. The V gene is TRBV28, the J gene TRBJ1-5; 7 bases line up with TRBD1. This CDR3 spans 16 amino acids. Per germline, CDR1 MDHEN and CDR2 SYDVKM. V dropped 6 bases and J dropped 3; count of bases not matched to a gene: 11. The CDR3 loop is CASSSTGTALNQPQHF. CDR3 sequence (DNA): TGTGCCAGCAGCTCAACCGGGACAGCCCTCAATCAGCCCCAGCATTTT. Combining the CDR3 with reference TRBV28 and TRBJ1-5 gives the whole variable domain DVKVTQSSRYLVKRTGEKVFLECVQDMDHENMFWYRQDPGLGLRLIYFSYDVKMKEKGDIPEGYSVSREKKERFSLILESASTNQTSMYLCASSSTGTALNQPQHFGDGTRLSIL.

This clone has just a few counts. The V and J genes are TRBV20-1 and TRBJ1-1; 9 bases match TRBD1. Germline V gene lookup returns CDR1 DFQATT and CDR2 SNEGSKA (reference sequence). This CDR3 is built from 11 residues. Here the CDR3 reads CRLGQGFLAFF. Written as DNA, the CDR3 is TGCAGACTGGGACAGGGTTTTTTAGCTTTCTTT.

This clone appeared a few times. The genes are TRBV18 and TRBJ1-6, with TRBD1 matching 11 bases. The trim removed 6 bases at V and 8 bases at J, leaving 9 bases unmatched. The CDR3 consists of 16 residues. Germline V lookup: CDR1 KGHSH, CDR2 LQKENI. The CDR3 DNA is TGTGCCAGCTCTCCGGGACAGGGGGGGAGTTATTCACCCCTCCACTTT. Translation gives CASSPGQGGSYSPLHF.

This clone is medium-sized (0.01 to 0.1%) within its sample. V is TRBV4-1 and J is TRBJ2-1, with 10 bases matching TRBD2. Germline trimming cut 0 bases from V and 4 bases from J; bases unmatched to any gene: 9. The germline gives CDR1 MGHRA, CDR2 YSYEKL. The CDR3 is made up of 18 amino acids. This CDR3 is CASSQEWPSGGEYNEQFF. The CDR3 nucleotides read TGCGCCAGCAGCCAAGAATGGCCTAGCGGGGGCGAATACAATGAGCAGTTCTTC.

This clone was seen just once. The rearrangement links TRBV19 to TRBJ2-7; D is possibly TRBD1 (5 bases). CDR3 size: 13 residues. The V end lost 4 bases, the J end lost 2 bases, and 9 bases lay between the germline ends. Germline V lookup: CDR1 LNHDA, CDR2 SQIVND (reference sequence). The CDR3 sequence: CASSTMTAYEQYF. CDR3 in DNA: TGTGCCAGTAGTACGATGACAGCCTACGAGCAGTACTTC.

This clone appeared once. This chain connects TRBV7-3 to TRBJ2-3; TRBD2 matches at 7 bases. This CDR3 is 15 amino acids long. The J segment lost 3 bases and the V segment lost 4 bases, leaving 7 bases of the junction unmatched. Germline lookup yields CDR1 SGHTA and CDR2 FQGTGA. The CDR3 loop is CASSSVGGRTDTQYF. The CDR3 nucleotides read TGTGCCAGCAGCTCGGTGGGGGGGAGGACAGATACGCAGTATTTT.

The chain is built from TRBV7-2 and TRBJ2-7; TRBD2 matches 9 bases. V gave up 6 bases and J gave up 3 bases; unmatched junction bases: 9. CDR1 is SGHTA and CDR2 is FQGNSA in the germline V gene. This CDR3 contains 15 residues. The CDR3 region is CASRQSGGSGYEQYF. The CDR3 bases are TGTGCCAGCAGGCAGAGCGGGGGGTCTGGCTACGAGCAGTACTTC.

This clone was detected only a few times. The V gene is TRBV4-1, the J gene TRBJ1-2, with D perhaps matching TRBD1 (5 bases). Germline loops: CDR1 MGHRA, CDR2 YSYEKL. There are 16 residues in the CDR3. V gave up 3 bases and J gave up 4 bases, with 18 bases separating them. The CDR3 loop is CASSQSLGGAGYGYTF. CDR3 nucleotides: TGCGCCAGCAGCCAGTCGTTGGGCGGGGCAGGCTATGGCTACACCTTC.

The chain joins TRBV7-9 to TRBJ1-1; D remains unclear. The length of the CDR3 is 13 residues. Germline assignment: CDR1 SEHNR and CDR2 FQNEAQ (reference sequence). V dropped 5 bases and J dropped 0 bases, with 7 bases sitting between them. CDR3 residues: CASSPILNTEAFF. In DNA, the CDR3 is TGTGCCAGCAGCCCTATACTGAACACTGAAGCTTTCTTT.

This clone occurred a few times. The J gene is TRBJ1-5, the V gene TRBV29-1; no reliable D call. The V end was cut by 7 bases, the J end by 5 bases, with 12 bases between. There are 12 residues in the CDR3. Germline assignment: CDR1 SQVTM and CDR2 ANQGSEA. CDR3 in amino acids: CSACLGDQPQHF. The CDR3 nucleotides read TGCAGCGCCTGCTTAGGAGATCAGCCCCAGCATTTT.

The chain joins TRBV6-5 to TRBJ2-4; 7 bases agree with TRBD2. The germline gives CDR1 MNHEY, CDR2 SVGAGI. This CDR3 is 13 amino acids long. The junction had 7 bases not matched to a gene; V was cut back by 0 bases and J by 14 bases. CDR3 in amino acids: CASSYSSGGKEYF. The CDR3 bases are TGTGCCAGCAGTTACTCGTCCGGGGGGAAGGAGTACTTC.

The V call is TRBV10-3, the J call TRBJ1-1, with a tentative D call TRBD1 (6 bases). Germline CDR1 is ENHRY and CDR2 is SYGVKD. This CDR3 is 12 amino acids long. The germline V and J ends were trimmed by 4 bases and 7 bases, with 10 bases remaining between them. The DNA for the CDR3 is TGTGCCATCAGTGGTTTGACAGGTGAAGCTTTCTTT. Residues: CAISGLTGEAFF.

This clone was observed a few times. V gene TRBV27 combines with J gene TRBJ2-1; a possible D gene is TRBD2 (7 bases). Germline V lookup: CDR1 MNHEY, CDR2 SMNVEV (reference sequence). This CDR3 spans 16 amino acids. Trimming cost V 5 bases and J 5 bases, with 19 bases left between them. This chain's CDR3 is CASSLRRGAGNNEQFF. The CDR3, as DNA: TGTGCCAGCAGTCTCCGCCGGGGGGCGGGCAACAATGAGCAGTTCTTC.

This sequence joins TRBV11-1 and TRBJ2-1, with TRBD2 matching over 12 bases. The junction had 4 bases not matched to a gene; V was cut back by 6 bases and J by 4 bases. CDR1 and CDR2 (germline): SGHAT, FQDESV (reference sequence). The CDR3 has 15 amino acids. In DNA, the CDR3 is TGTGCCAGCAGTCTTACTAGCGGGGGGTACAATGAGCAGTTCTTC. Encoded protein: CASSLTSGGYNEQFF.

This clone was seen repeatedly, ten times or more. The CDR3: CASSALRGPGSTEAFF. The CDR3 nucleotides are TGTGCCAGCAGCGCCCTCAGGGGTCCCGGTAGCACTGAAGCTTTCTTT. V usage is TRBV9 and J usage is TRBJ1-1; D perhaps matches TRBD1 (6 bases). From germline, CDR1 is SGDLS and CDR2 YYNGEE. V was trimmed by 3 bases and J by 4 bases, leaving 19 bases between them. This CDR3 is 16 amino acids long.

The CDR3 loop reads CASSSRTGNYGYTF. CDR3 DNA: TGTGCCAGCAGCTCGCGGACAGGCAACTATGGCTACACCTTC. The chain has TRBV7-9 and TRBJ1-2, with 7 nucleotides matching TRBD1. The germline gives CDR1 SEHNR, CDR2 FQNEAQ (reference sequence). The CDR3 extends over 14 amino acids. Germline trimming cut 4 bases from V and 2 bases from J; bases unmatched to any gene: 4.

This clone showed up just once. The chain's CDR3 is CASSPFTGGEKLFF. CDR3 bases: TGTGCCAGCAGTCCTTTTACAGGGGGGGAAAAACTGTTTTTT. The V gene is TRBV6-1, the J gene TRBJ1-4; the match to TRBD1 covers 8 bases. The CDR3 loop spans 14 amino acids. The germline gives CDR1 MNHNS, CDR2 SASEGT. The V segment lost 5 bases and the J segment 8 bases; nucleotides outside the gene matches: 7.

V usage is TRBV6-1 and J usage is TRBJ2-5; D call uncertain. CDR1 and CDR2 from the germline V gene are MNHNS and SASEGT. The length of the CDR3 is 13 residues. V lost 2 bases to trimming and J lost 5 bases, with 9 bases between them. For the CDR3, the DNA is TGTGCCAGCAGTGAAAACGGGTTGGAGACCCAGTACTTC. Protein product: CASSENGLETQYF.

This clone showed up just a few times. CDR3 amino acids: CASRGQGPSPLHF. The CDR3 nucleotides read TGTGCCAGCAGGGGACAGGGACCTTCACCCCTCCACTTT. V and J are TRBV7-9 and TRBJ1-6; 9 nucleotides line up with TRBD1. Germline values: CDR1 SEHNR, CDR2 FQNEAQ (reference sequence). Trimming at V came to 6 bases and at J to 9 bases, leaving 3 bases not matched to a gene. The CDR3 runs to 13 residues. Together with reference TRBV7-9 and TRBJ1-6, the CDR3 gives the full variable domain: DTGVSQNPRHKITKRGQNVTFRCDPISEHNRLYWYRQTLGQGPEFLTYFQNEAQLEKSRLLSDRFSAERPKGSFSTLEIQRTEQGDSAMYLCASRGQGPSPLHFGNGTRLTVT.

The sample holds one count of this clone. The rearrangement links TRBV28 to TRBJ2-7; 9 bases fit TRBD1. Trimming at V came to 5 bases and at J to 5 bases, leaving 7 bases not matched to a gene. This CDR3 spans 14 amino acids. CDR1 is MDHEN, CDR2 SYDVKM, per germline. The CDR3 DNA is TGTGCCAGCAGTCCGGGACAGGGTACCAACGAGCAGTACTTC. Protein product: CASSPGQGTNEQYF.

The chain recombines TRBV11-3 with TRBJ2-1; TRBD1 aligns across 8 bases. The CDR3 extends over 16 amino acids. The germline gives CDR1 SGHNT, CDR2 YENEEA. With V trimmed by 5 bases and J by 0 bases, 6 bases remained unmatched. CDR3 DNA: TGTGCCAGCAGCCTGAGGGGACAGGTCTCCTACAATGAGCAGTTCTTC. Its translation is CASSLRGQVSYNEQFF.

The chain has TRBV29-1 and TRBJ1-2; tentatively, D is TRBD1 (5 bases). CDR3 length equals 13 residues. Per germline, CDR1 SQVTM and CDR2 ANQGSEA. The V end lost 7 bases, the J end lost 5 bases, and 17 bases lay between the germline ends. The CDR3 DNA reads TGCAGCGGCCTTAGGGAGGGGTTATATGGCTACACCTTC. Amino acids: CSGLREGLYGYTF.

This clone was recorded a few times. The chain employs TRBV6-4 and TRBJ2-3; TRBD2 agrees at 10 bases. Germline values: CDR1 MRHNA, CDR2 SNTAGT. The CDR3 runs 19 residues. V lost 4 bases and J lost 0; bases outside the gene matches: 13. CDR3 loop: CASSASGTSEGESTDTQYF. The CDR3 DNA sequence: TGTGCCAGCAGTGCCTCCGGGACTAGCGAGGGAGAGAGCACAGATACGCAGTATTTT.

The chain links TRBV5-4 to TRBJ1-1; TRBD1 agrees at 8 bases. J lost 6 bases, V lost 4 bases, and 8 bases had no gene match. Germline V lookup: CDR1 SGHNT, CDR2 YYREEE (reference sequence). CDR3 length: 14 residues. Here the CDR3 reads CASSRGQGFSEAFF. CDR3 coding DNA: TGTGCCAGCAGCAGAGGACAGGGTTTCTCTGAAGCTTTCTTT.

V gene TRBV9 combines with J gene TRBJ1-5; 8 bases map to TRBD1. J lost 2 bases, V lost 4 bases, and 8 bases had no gene match. Germline V gene sequence: CDR1 SGDLS, CDR2 YYNGEE. The CDR3 runs to 16 residues. The CDR3 DNA reads as TGTGCCAGCAGCCCCCACGGACAGGGCGGCAATCAGCCCCAGCATTTT. Protein product: CASSPHGQGGNQPQHF.

This clone showed up just once. The chain couples TRBV6-4 to TRBJ2-4; 9 bases fit TRBD2. The trim removed 4 bases at V and 8 bases at J, leaving 9 bases unmatched. Germline CDR1 MRHNA, CDR2 SNTAGT. The CDR3 runs to 15 residues. The CDR3 region is CASSVKAGGPDIQYF. DNA of the CDR3: TGTGCCAGCAGTGTGAAAGCGGGGGGTCCGGACATTCAGTACTTC.